This passage covers 29 T cell receptor beta chains from one sample sequenced in a study of blood T cell repertoires in COVID-19. Only in-frame clones appear in the TCRdb table, and some are missing; sequencing was by immunoSEQ multiplex PCR. Of about 140,000 clones in the sample, about 87% were seen once. The sample consisted of peripheral blood. Every receptor here comes from a human donor with COVID-19, enrolled during active disease. The donor label of this sample is uncertain.

The chain has TRBV6-5 and TRBJ1-1; D is uncertain. Germline-derived CDR1 and CDR2 are MNHEY and SVGAGI. The CDR3 covers 14 residues. Between the trimmed V and J ends, which lost 2 bases and 0 bases, there was a span of 7 bases. CDR3 residues: CASSYTYMNTEAFF. The CDR3, as DNA: TGTGCCAGCAGTTACACCTATATGAACACTGAAGCTTTCTTT.

Points on this clone: The same CDR3 arises from other DNA sequences in this sample as well. The gene calls are TRBV19 and TRBJ2-7; D not certain. CDR1 and CDR2 (germline): LNHDA, SQIVND (reference sequence). The CDR3 spans 13 residues. The germline V and J ends were trimmed by 3 bases and 3 bases, with 9 bases remaining between them. CDR3: CASSIIPGYEQYF. The CDR3 bases are TGTGCCAGTAGTATCATTCCAGGCTACGAGCAGTACTTC.

In DNA, the CDR3 is TGCGCCAGCAGCCTCGGACAGGACACTGAAGCTTTCTTT. The encoded protein is CASSLGQDTEAFF. V gene TRBV5-1 combines with J gene TRBJ1-1, with 7 nucleotides matching TRBD1. Germline V lookup: CDR1 SGHRS, CDR2 YFSETQ. The trim removed 4 bases at V and 3 bases at J, leaving 3 bases unmatched. There are 13 residues in the CDR3.

This clone has a single count. V gene TRBV7-9 combines with J gene TRBJ1-3; 7 bases are a match to TRBD1. The CDR3 consists of 14 residues. Germline CDR1 is SEHNR and CDR2 is FQNEAQ (reference sequence). V dropped 4 bases and J dropped 1; count of bases not matched to a gene: 1. The CDR3 DNA reads TGTGCCAGCAGCTCACAGGGGTCTGGAAACACCATATATTTT. Translation: CASSSQGSGNTIYF. The whole variable domain, filled in from reference TRBV7-9 and TRBJ1-3, reads DTGVSQNPRHKITKRGQNVTFRCDPISEHNRLYWYRQTLGQGPEFLTYFQNEAQLEKSRLLSDRFSAERPKGSFSTLEIQRTEQGDSAMYLCASSSQGSGNTIYFGEGSWLTVV.

J is TRBJ2-1 and V is TRBV5-4; 10 bases agree with TRBD1. Germline lookup yields CDR1 SGHNT and CDR2 YYREEE (reference sequence). The junction had 9 bases not matched to a gene; V was cut back by 3 bases and J by 9 bases. This CDR3 contains 15 residues. CDR3 sequence reads: CASSWDGQGVGEQFF. The CDR3 DNA follows: TGTGCCAGCAGCTGGGACGGACAGGGGGTAGGTGAGCAGTTCTTC.

The CDR3 DNA follows: TGTGCCAGCAGCTTAATGAGCCGGGAAGAAGCTTTCTTT. This encodes CASSLMSREEAFF. The chain links TRBV7-3 to TRBJ1-1; D uncertain. V was trimmed by 1 base and J by 8 bases, leaving 11 bases between them. CDR1 and CDR2 (germline): SGHTA, FQGTGA. This CDR3 contains 13 residues.

This rearrangement joins TRBV12-3 or TRBV12-4 to TRBJ2-1; tentative D call: TRBD1 (6 bases). V lost 5 bases, J lost 9 bases, and 11 bases lay in between. The CDR3 extends over 12 amino acids. The CDR3 spells CASSPQGPEQFF. CDR3 nucleotides: TGTGCCAGCAGTCCACAGGGACCTGAGCAGTTCTTC.

There are a few counts of this clone. The chain has TRBV5-5 and TRBJ1-2; 12 nucleotides match TRBD1. CDR1 SGHKS and CDR2 YYEKEE come from the germline V gene (reference sequence). CDR3 length: 15 amino acids. V dropped 5 bases and J dropped 7; count of bases not matched to a gene: 9. In DNA form, the CDR3 reads TGTGCCAGCAGTCGGCCGGGACAGGGGGCTGGTGGCTACACCTTC. Its translation is CASSRPGQGAGGYTF. Together with reference TRBV5-5 and TRBJ1-2, the CDR3 gives the full variable domain: DAGVTQSPTHLIKTRGQQVTLRCSPISGHKSVSWYQQVLGQGPQFIFQYYEKEERGRGNFPDRFSARQFPNYSSELNVNALLLGDSALYLCASSRPGQGAGGYTFGSGTRLTVV.

The rearrangement uses TRBV18 and TRBJ1-1, with 8 bases matching TRBD1. After removal of 1 base from V and 10 bases from J, the junction contained 5 bases not matched to a gene. The CDR3 length is 13 residues. Germline V gene lookup returns CDR1 KGHSH and CDR2 LQKENI. CDR3 region: CASSPQEDRAAFF. The CDR3 nucleotides read TGTGCCAGCTCACCACAGGAGGACAGGGCAGCTTTCTTT.

The chain is built from TRBV29-1 and TRBJ1-5, with 7 bases matching TRBD1. Trimming at V came to 5 bases and at J to 6 bases, leaving 7 bases not matched to a gene. Germline V gives CDR1 SQVTM, CDR2 ANQGSEA. The CDR3 is made up of 13 amino acids. This chain's CDR3 is CSVSGTETQPQHF. The CDR3 nucleotides are TGCAGCGTTTCCGGGACAGAGACTCAGCCCCAGCATTTT.

This chain connects TRBV6-5 to TRBJ2-7; D is possibly TRBD1 (5 bases). Germline CDR1 is MNHEY and CDR2 is SVGAGI. Trimming took off 4 bases at V and 4 bases at J, with 11 bases between the two ends. CDR3 length: 13 amino acids. The CDR3 coding sequence is TGTGCCAGCAGTTCTATGTCAGGGTACGAGCAGTACTTC. It translates to CASSSMSGYEQYF.

The genes are TRBV6-5 and TRBJ1-4; 8 bases fit TRBD1. Germline assignment: CDR1 MNHEY and CDR2 SVGAGI. Losses at the gene ends were 5 bases for V and 5 bases for J; bases not matched to a gene: 4. CDR3 length: 14 amino acids. The CDR3 protein is CASSTRTGNEKLFF. DNA of the CDR3: TGTGCCAGCAGTACAAGGACAGGGAATGAAAAACTGTTTTTT.

The chain joins TRBV5-1 to TRBJ2-5; D perhaps matches TRBD2 (6 bases). CDR1 SGHRS and CDR2 YFSETQ come from the germline V gene. Trimming left V 5 bases short and J 5 bases short, with 13 bases between. CDR3 size: 13 residues. This CDR3 reads CASRRDAGETQYF. In DNA form, the CDR3 reads TGCGCCAGCAGGCGAGACGCGGGGGAGACCCAGTACTTC.

This chain links TRBV5-1 with TRBJ2-1; 9 bases are shared with TRBD2. The germline gives CDR1 SGHRS, CDR2 YFSETQ. Trimming took 0 bases from V and 9 from J; bases not matched to a gene: 10. The CDR3 is 16 amino acids. Here the CDR3 DNA reads TGCGCCAGCAGCTTGGCCTGGCGGGGGGGCCAGGCTGAGCAGTTCTTC. This translates into CASSLAWRGGQAEQFF.

This clone came up once. The J gene is TRBJ2-1, the V gene TRBV10-3; D may be TRBD1 (5 bases). Per the germline V gene, CDR1 is ENHRY and CDR2 is SYGVKD. This CDR3 is 13 amino acids long. Trimming took off 7 bases at V and 2 bases at J, with 9 bases between the two ends. The CDR3 sequence: CAIKDRTYNEQFF. The CDR3 DNA is TGTGCCATCAAAGACAGAACCTACAATGAGCAGTTCTTC.

The J gene is TRBJ2-3, the V gene TRBV11-3; D unresolved. V was shortened by 2 bases and J by 6 bases, with 6 bases between the two germline ends. The CDR3 is made up of 12 amino acids. Germline CDR1 and CDR2: SGHNT and YENEEA. CDR3 sequence (DNA): TGTGCCAGCAGCTTAATGTCGGATACGCAGTATTTT. This encodes CASSLMSDTQYF.

V is TRBV9 and J is TRBJ1-1; a possible D gene is TRBD1 (6 bases). V lost 3 bases and J 4 bases, leaving 13 bases between the germline ends. Germline lookup yields CDR1 SGDLS and CDR2 YYNGEE. The CDR3 sequence is 14 residues long. This CDR3 reads CASSAGQIFTEAFF. The DNA of the CDR3 is TGTGCCAGCAGCGCCGGACAGATCTTCACTGAAGCTTTCTTT.

V and J are TRBV7-2 and TRBJ1-2, with TRBD1 identical over 7 bases. This CDR3 region has 14 residues. In germline, CDR1 is SGHTA, CDR2 FQGNSA. The J segment lost 1 base and the V segment lost 5 bases, leaving 4 bases of the junction unmatched. The CDR3: CASSPWDSNYGYTF. DNA for the CDR3: TGTGCCAGCAGCCCCTGGGACAGTAACTATGGCTACACCTTC.

This clone has a handful of counts. The rearrangement joins TRBV5-1 to TRBJ1-6; D possibly corresponds to TRBD1 (5 bases). Germline values: CDR1 SGHRS, CDR2 YFSETQ. The CDR3 extends over 15 amino acids. V was clipped by 3 bases and J by 8 bases, with 15 bases between them. The CDR3 loop reads CASSWSTDRYSPLHF. CDR3 bases: TGCGCCAGCAGCTGGTCGACAGATAGGTATTCACCCCTCCACTTT.

This rearrangement joins TRBV10-3 to TRBJ2-1; D is uncertain. Trimming stripped 3 bases from V and 8 bases from J, with 11 bases between. The CDR3 is 13 residues long. Germline V gene sequence: CDR1 ENHRY, CDR2 SYGVKD. The CDR3 reads CAISDYQVHEQFF. The CDR3 DNA follows: TGTGCCATCAGTGACTACCAGGTCCATGAGCAGTTCTTC.

The rearrangement links TRBV7-9 to TRBJ2-3; D is unclear. Trimming stripped 5 bases from V and 6 bases from J, with 9 bases between. The CDR3 is made up of 12 amino acids. The V gene's germline CDR1 is SEHNR and CDR2 FQNEAQ (reference sequence). This CDR3 reads CASSRAEDTQYF. DNA of the CDR3: TGTGCCAGCAGCCGTGCGGAGGATACGCAGTATTTT. Variable domain in full (rest from reference TRBV7-9 and TRBJ2-3): DTGVSQNPRHKITKRGQNVTFRCDPISEHNRLYWYRQTLGQGPEFLTYFQNEAQLEKSRLLSDRFSAERPKGSFSTLEIQRTEQGDSAMYLCASSRAEDTQYFGPGTRLTVL.

The chain is built from TRBV12-3 or TRBV12-4 and TRBJ1-2, with D perhaps matching TRBD1 (5 bases). This CDR3 is 13 amino acids long. With 6 bases removed from V and 7 bases from J, the gap between germline ends came to 15 bases. DNA of the CDR3: TGTGCCAGCAGGCTCCGGGGGGGTTCTGGCTACACCTTC. This gives the protein CASRLRGGSGYTF.

The V gene is TRBV6-5, the J gene TRBJ2-5; TRBD1 is a possible D gene (6 bases). V was shortened by 10 bases and J by 5 bases, with 17 bases between the two germline ends. Germline CDR1 MNHEY, CDR2 SVGAGI. The CDR3 totals 13 residues. The CDR3 region is CATDSIRGETQYF. CDR3 bases: TGTGCCACCGACAGTATAAGGGGGGAGACCCAGTACTTC.

The V gene is TRBV29-1, the J gene TRBJ2-5; weak D call: TRBD2 (6 bases). Germline V gives CDR1 SQVTM, CDR2 ANQGSEA. V was clipped by 0 bases and J by 2 bases, with 10 bases between them. The length of the CDR3 is 14 residues. CDR3 loop: CSVEDGLIQETQYF. In nucleotides, the CDR3 is TGCAGCGTTGAAGATGGACTAATTCAAGAGACCCAGTACTTC. Complete variable domain (other parts from reference TRBV29-1 and TRBJ2-5): SAVISQKPSRDICQRGTSLTIQCQVDSQVTMMFWYRQQPGQSLTLIATANQGSEATYESGFVIDKFPISRPNLTFSTLTVSNMSPEDSSIYLCSVEDGLIQETQYFGPGTRLLVL.

The rearrangement joins TRBV19 to TRBJ1-1; D unclear. This CDR3 region has 15 residues. Deletions cut 3 bases from V and 1 base from J, with 12 bases between. Germline-derived CDR1 and CDR2 are LNHDA and SQIVND (reference sequence). The CDR3 DNA sequence: TGTGCCAGTAGTATCTCTGGACTCCCGAACACTGAAGCTTTCTTT. This gives the protein CASSISGLPNTEAFF. Full variable domain (rest looked up from reference TRBV19 and TRBJ1-1): DGGITQSPKYLFRKEGQNVTLSCEQNLNHDAMYWYRQDPGQGLRLIYYSQIVNDFQKGDIAEGYSVSREKKESFPLTVTSAQKNPTAFYLCASSISGLPNTEAFFGQGTRLTVV.

This clone was seen only once. This sequence joins TRBV19 and TRBJ1-4; D is undetermined. The germline CDR1 and CDR2 sequences are LNHDA and SQIVND (reference sequence). V was clipped by 7 bases and J by 4 bases, with 13 bases between them. CDR3 length: 14 residues. CDR3 region: CASKPGIINEKLFF. The CDR3 DNA sequence: TGTGCCAGTAAACCGGGGATCATTAATGAAAAACTGTTTTTT.

This clone was counted a single time. V usage is TRBV6-5 and J usage is TRBJ2-7; 8 nucleotides line up with TRBD1. With V trimmed by 7 bases and J by 3 bases, 5 bases remained unmatched. The length of the CDR3 is 13 residues. The germline gives CDR1 MNHEY, CDR2 SVGAGI. CDR3 sequence reads: CASTKDRDYEQYF. CDR3 sequence (DNA): TGTGCCAGCACTAAGGACAGGGACTACGAGCAGTACTTC.

The J gene is TRBJ2-7, the V gene TRBV19; 9 nucleotides align to TRBD2. CDR1 is LNHDA, CDR2 SQIVND, per germline (reference sequence). The CDR3 is 16 amino acids. V lost 3 bases and J lost 6; bases outside the gene matches: 12. The CDR3 DNA is TGTGCCAGTAGTATCTCCATTCTAGCGGGGAGCTCCGAGCAGTACTTC. It specifies CASSISILAGSSEQYF.

A word on this clone: This sample includes further DNA sequences coding for the same CDR3. The chain links TRBV3-1 (or the pseudogene TRBV3-2) to TRBJ2-3; 9 bases align to TRBD2. The CDR3 has 15 residues. Germline trimming cut 4 bases from V and 0 bases from J; bases unmatched to any gene: 2. Germline assignment: CDR1 LGHDT and CDR2 YNNKEL (reference sequence). The CDR3 region is CASSPTSGSTDTQYF. DNA of the CDR3: TGTGCCAGCAGCCCGACTAGCGGTAGCACAGATACGCAGTATTTT.